This is a list of T cell receptor beta chains from one sample in a study of T cell responses to AZD1222 COVID-19 vaccine. This table comes from immunoSEQ multiplex PCR, and its TCRdb copy is limited to in-frame clones, with some not included. This sample yields about 110,000 clones, of which over 85% are seen a single time; roughly 2.2% belongs to the top ten. This material consisted of peripheral blood, taken on day 0 of AZD1222 vaccination. The receptors were sampled from an adult in good health. Both conserved end residues are part of each CDR3. The order of the fields is CDR3 protein, CDR3 DNA, D gene, clone size, J gene, V gene. A D gene is named only where the DNA matches it firmly. Where a row states a size, it is once, few, many or the class of an expanded clone; other rows omit it.

CASSPGQGVSTEAFF TGTGCCAGCAGCCCCGGTCAGGGGGTGTCGACTGAAGCTTTCTTT TRBD1 once TRBJ1-1 TRBV28
CASSPNPRNTIYF TGTGCCAGTAGCCCGAATCCCCGGAACACCATATATTTT NA NA TRBJ1-3 TRBV19
CAISGEGNSNSPLHF TGTGCCATCAGTGGGGAGGGAAATTCAAATTCACCCCTCCACTTT NA NA TRBJ1-6 TRBV10-3
CASSFALGLEWYEQYF TGTGCCAGCAGCTTTGCTCTGGGACTAGAATGGTACGAGCAGTACTTC TRBD2 NA TRBJ2-7 TRBV5-5
CASTSRFDTGELFF TGTGCCAGCACCTCACGTTTCGACACCGGGGAGCTGTTTTTT NA NA TRBJ2-2 TRBV27
CASSVRVAGAGELFF TGTGCCAGCAGCGTAAGAGTAGCGGGAGCCGGGGAGCTGTTTTTT TRBD2 NA TRBJ2-2 TRBV9
CASSLTGEHGYTF TGTGCCAGCAGTTTGACAGGGGAACATGGCTACACCTTC TRBD1 NA TRBJ1-2 TRBV6-5
CASSLTGGNTIYF TGTGCCAGCAGTTTGACAGGGGGAAACACCATATATTTT TRBD1 NA TRBJ1-3 TRBV12-3/TRBV12-4
CASSEVLANTEAFF TGTGCCAGCAGTGAGGTACTAGCGAACACTGAAGCTTTCTTT NA once TRBJ1-1 TRBV6-1
CAISERDGYTF TGTGCCATCAGTGAGAGGGACGGCTACACCTTC NA NA TRBJ1-2 TRBV10-3
CASSPPGEVRETQYF TGTGCCAGCAGCCCCCCAGGGGAGGTGAGAGAGACCCAGTACTTC NA NA TRBJ2-5 TRBV7-9
CASRNQGVGTEAFF TGTGCCAGTAGAAACCAGGGGGTGGGAACTGAAGCTTTCTTT TRBD1 NA TRBJ1-1 TRBV19
CASSFHRTVSIQYF TGTGCCAGCAGTTTTCACCGGACAGTAAGCATTCAGTACTTC NA NA TRBJ2-4 TRBV28
CASYRGLEAFF TGTGCCAGCTACAGGGGGCTGGAAGCTTTCTTT TRBD1 NA TRBJ1-1 TRBV5-4
CASSQVGGTQNSPLHF TGTGCCAGCAGCCAAGTCGGGGGAACTCAGAACTCACCCCTCCACTTT NA NA TRBJ1-6 TRBV14
CASSVSGTLAGNEQFF TGTGCCAGCAGTGTATCCGGGACCCTGGCGGGTAATGAGCAGTTCTTC NA NA TRBJ2-1 TRBV6-1
CASSPATGSYEQYF TGTGCCAGCAGTCCCGCGACTGGCTCCTACGAGCAGTACTTC NA NA TRBJ2-7 TRBV27
CASSLATGSDGYTF TGTGCCAGCAGCTTAGCGACGGGCTCCGACGGCTACACCTTC NA NA TRBJ1-2 TRBV7-2
CASSSRQGTAEAFF TGTGCCAGCAGCTCCCGACAGGGGACGGCTGAAGCTTTCTTT TRBD1 NA TRBJ1-1 TRBV5-4
CSVPQGGGEAFF TGCAGCGTCCCACAGGGCGGTGGTGAAGCTTTCTTT NA NA TRBJ1-1 TRBV29-1
CSVGGVGGYTF TGCAGCGTTGGAGGGGTCGGAGGCTACACCTTC NA once TRBJ1-2 TRBV29-1
CASSDRAEDSSEQYF TGTGCCAGCAGTGACAGGGCGGAGGATTCAAGTGAGCAGTACTTC NA medium-sized TRBJ2-7 TRBV6-4
CASSFTGVRRDVGLAGHNEQFF TGTGCCAGCAGTTTTACCGGCGTTCGCCGGGACGTGGGACTAGCGGGACACAATGAGCAGTTCTTC TRBD2 NA TRBJ2-1 TRBV28
CASSYSRGQETQYF TGTGCCAGCAGTTACTCCAGGGGACAAGAGACCCAGTACTTC NA NA TRBJ2-5 TRBV6-5
CASSDRVRSGELFF TGTGCCAGCAGTGACAGGGTTAGGTCCGGGGAGCTGTTTTTT NA few TRBJ2-2 TRBV6-1
CASSLSGTGGSPLHF TGTGCCAGCAGTTTATCGGGGACAGGGGGATCACCCCTCCACTTT TRBD1 NA TRBJ1-6 TRBV27
CASSLVPTSGGEQYF TGTGCCAGCAGCTTAGTTCCGACTAGCGGGGGCGAGCAGTACTTC TRBD2 NA TRBJ2-7 TRBV11-3
CASSERTSGSGDTQYF TGTGCCAGCAGTGAACGGACTAGCGGGAGCGGAGATACGCAGTATTTT TRBD2 few TRBJ2-3 TRBV6-1
CSVGRGGNTEAFF TGCAGCGTTGGCAGGGGAGGTAACACTGAAGCTTTCTTT NA NA TRBJ1-1 TRBV29-1
CASSTPPLRNEQFF TGTGCCAGCAGTACCCCCCCCCTTAGGAATGAGCAGTTCTTC NA NA TRBJ2-1 TRBV2
CASSPGLGLAGPRYLYEQYF TGTGCCAGCTCACCCGGGTTGGGACTAGCGGGGCCTCGATATTTGTACGAGCAGTACTTC TRBD2 NA TRBJ2-7 TRBV18
CASSRLAGGSSYNEQFF TGTGCCAGCAGCAGACTAGCGGGGGGAAGCTCCTACAATGAGCAGTTCTTC TRBD2 NA TRBJ2-1 TRBV11-3
CASSEGSGLAEAFF TGTGCCAGCAGTGAAGGTAGCGGGCTGGCTGAAGCTTTCTTT NA NA TRBJ1-1 TRBV6-1
CASSSAANNEQFF TGTGCCAGCAGTTCGGCAGCCAATAATGAGCAGTTCTTC NA NA TRBJ2-1 TRBV12-3/TRBV12-4
CASRADSYTEAFF TGTGCCAGCAGAGCGGACAGTTACACTGAAGCTTTCTTT NA NA TRBJ1-1 TRBV6-4
CASGPGQDYNEQFF TGTGCCAGCGGACCGGGACAAGACTACAATGAGCAGTTCTTC NA NA TRBJ2-1 TRBV7-3
CASSAAGTGSQPQHF TGTGCCAGCAGTGCAGCCGGGACAGGGTCCCAGCCCCAGCATTTT TRBD1 NA TRBJ1-5 TRBV6-1
CASSYQGGWYGYTF TGTGCCAGCAGTTACCAGGGAGGATGGTATGGCTACACCTTC NA NA TRBJ1-2 TRBV6-2/TRBV6-3
CAGSTNYGYTF TGTGCCGGTTCAACTAACTATGGCTACACCTTC NA NA TRBJ1-2 TRBV5-4
CASSPRSGSENYGYTF TGTGCCAGCTCACCACGCTCAGGCTCCGAAAACTATGGCTACACCTTC NA NA TRBJ1-2 TRBV18
CASSPSGLATDEQFF TGTGCCAGCAGTCCCTCTGGACTAGCCACGGATGAGCAGTTCTTC TRBD2 NA TRBJ2-1 TRBV6-2/TRBV6-3
CSAATGGIDTQYF TGCAGCGCAGCGACAGGGGGCATTGATACGCAGTATTTT TRBD1 once TRBJ2-3 TRBV29-1
CASRRGGLNYGYTF TGTGCCAGCAGGAGAGGGGGGCTTAACTATGGCTACACCTTC NA NA TRBJ1-2 TRBV28
CASSEAPPLRGYGELFF TGTGCCAGCAGTGAAGCCCCACCTCTCCGGGGGTACGGGGAGCTGTTTTTT NA NA TRBJ2-2 TRBV6-1
CASSGISGNQPQHF TGTGCCAGCAGTGGAATATCAGGCAATCAGCCCCAGCATTTT NA NA TRBJ1-5 TRBV2
CASSRTGFGNTIYF TGTGCCAGCAGCCGGACAGGGTTTGGAAACACCATATATTTT TRBD1 NA TRBJ1-3 TRBV11-3
CASSIADSRGYTF TGTGCCAGTAGTATAGCCGACAGCCGTGGTTACACCTTC NA NA TRBJ1-2 TRBV19
CASRPGGDYGYTF TGTGCCAGCAGACCGGGCGGCGACTATGGCTACACCTTC NA once TRBJ1-2 TRBV25-1
CASIQRLAGEGNEQFF TGTGCCAGCATCCAAAGGCTAGCGGGAGAAGGAAATGAGCAGTTCTTC TRBD2 NA TRBJ2-1 TRBV27
CASSLAGEGQPQHF TGTGCCAGCAGCTTAGCAGGGGAAGGCCAGCCCCAGCATTTT NA NA TRBJ1-5 TRBV7-2
CASSPGGSTEAFF TGCGCCAGCAGTCCAGGGGGGAGCACTGAAGCTTTCTTT TRBD1 NA TRBJ1-1 TRBV5-1
CAWSDPRTGGSYNSPLHF TGTGCCTGGAGTGACCCGAGGACGGGAGGATCCTATAATTCACCCCTCCACTTT NA NA TRBJ1-6 TRBV30
CASSLVTGAKTEAFF TGTGCCAGCAGCTTAGTTACGGGGGCTAAGACTGAAGCTTTCTTT NA NA TRBJ1-1 TRBV7-2